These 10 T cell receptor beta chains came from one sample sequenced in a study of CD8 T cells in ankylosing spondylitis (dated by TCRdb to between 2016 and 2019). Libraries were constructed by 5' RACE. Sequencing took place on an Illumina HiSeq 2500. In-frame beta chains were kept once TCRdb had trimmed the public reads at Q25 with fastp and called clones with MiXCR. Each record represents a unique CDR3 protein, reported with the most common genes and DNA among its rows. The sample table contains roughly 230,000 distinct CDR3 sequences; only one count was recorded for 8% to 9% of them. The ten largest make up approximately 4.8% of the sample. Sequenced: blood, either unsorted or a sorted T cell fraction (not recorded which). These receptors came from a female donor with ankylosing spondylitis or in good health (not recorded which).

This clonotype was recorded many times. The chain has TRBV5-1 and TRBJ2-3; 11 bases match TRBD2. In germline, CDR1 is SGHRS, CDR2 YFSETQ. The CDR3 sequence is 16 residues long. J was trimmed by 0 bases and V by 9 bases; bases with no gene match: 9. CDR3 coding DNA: TGCGCCACCTCACGGGGACTAGCGGCTAGCACAGATACGCAGTATTTT. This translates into CATSRGLAASTDTQYF.

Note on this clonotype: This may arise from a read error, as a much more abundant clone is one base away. CDR3: CASSLRDRGLSSYGQYF. DNA for the CDR3: TGTGCCAGCAGCTTACGAGACAGGGGGCTTAGCTCCTACGGGCAGTACTTC. The chain links TRBV11-2 to TRBJ2-7; 10 bases are shared with TRBD1. In germline, CDR1 is SGHAT, CDR2 FQNNGV. The CDR3 spans 17 residues. The entire variable domain, with the rest obtained from reference TRBV11-2 and TRBJ2-7, is as follows: EAGVAQSPRYKIIEKRQSVAFWCNPISGHATLYWYQQILGQGPKLLIQFQNNGVVDDSQLPKDRFSAERLKGVDSTLKIQPAKLEDSAVYLCASSLRDRGLSSYGQYFGPGTRLTVT.

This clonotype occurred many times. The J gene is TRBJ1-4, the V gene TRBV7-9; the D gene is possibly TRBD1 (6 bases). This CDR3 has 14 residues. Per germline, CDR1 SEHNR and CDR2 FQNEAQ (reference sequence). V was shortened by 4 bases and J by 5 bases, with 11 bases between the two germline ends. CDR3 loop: CASSWGHDNEKLFF. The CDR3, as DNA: TGTGCCAGCAGCTGGGGACACGACAATGAAAAACTGTTTTTT.

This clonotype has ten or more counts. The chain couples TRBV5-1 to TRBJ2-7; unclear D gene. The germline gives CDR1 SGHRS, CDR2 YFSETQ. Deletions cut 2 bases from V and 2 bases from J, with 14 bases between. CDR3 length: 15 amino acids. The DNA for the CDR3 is TGCGCCAGCAGCTTTGTGGCAGAACCTACCTACGAGCAGTACTTC. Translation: CASSFVAEPTYEQYF.

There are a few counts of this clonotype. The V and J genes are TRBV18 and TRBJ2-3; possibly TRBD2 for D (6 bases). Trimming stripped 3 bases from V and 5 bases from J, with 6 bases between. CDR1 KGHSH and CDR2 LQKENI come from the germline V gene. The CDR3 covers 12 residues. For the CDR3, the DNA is TGTGCCAGCTCACCGCGGGGAGATACGCAGTATTTT. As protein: CASSPRGDTQYF.

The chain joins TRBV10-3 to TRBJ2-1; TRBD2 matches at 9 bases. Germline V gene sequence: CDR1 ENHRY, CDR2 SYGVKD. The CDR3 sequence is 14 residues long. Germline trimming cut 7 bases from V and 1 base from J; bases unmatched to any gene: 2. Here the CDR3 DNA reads TGTGCCATCAAGCGGGAGGCTTCCTACAATGAGCAGTTCTTC. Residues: CAIKREASYNEQFF.

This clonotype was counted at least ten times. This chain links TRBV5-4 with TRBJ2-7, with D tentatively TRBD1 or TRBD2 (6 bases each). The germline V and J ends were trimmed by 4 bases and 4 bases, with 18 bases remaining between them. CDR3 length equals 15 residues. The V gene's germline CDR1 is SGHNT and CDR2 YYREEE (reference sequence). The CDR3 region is CASSQRGAIEYEQYF. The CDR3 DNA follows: TGTGCCAGCAGCCAAAGGGGGGCGATCGAGTACGAGCAGTACTTC.

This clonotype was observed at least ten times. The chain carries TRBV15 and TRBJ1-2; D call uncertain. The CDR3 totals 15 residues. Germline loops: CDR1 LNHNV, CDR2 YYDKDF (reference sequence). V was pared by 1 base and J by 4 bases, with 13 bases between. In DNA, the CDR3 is TGTGCCACCAGCAGAGCCGCGGGCGCTCGCTATGGCTACACCTTC. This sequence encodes CATSRAAGARYGYTF.

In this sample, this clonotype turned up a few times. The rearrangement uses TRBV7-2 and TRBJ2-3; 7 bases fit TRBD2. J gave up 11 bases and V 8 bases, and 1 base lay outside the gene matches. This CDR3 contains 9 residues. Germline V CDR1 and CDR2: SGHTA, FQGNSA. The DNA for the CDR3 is TGTGCCAGCGGGGGGGGGCAGTATTTT. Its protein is CASGGGQYF.

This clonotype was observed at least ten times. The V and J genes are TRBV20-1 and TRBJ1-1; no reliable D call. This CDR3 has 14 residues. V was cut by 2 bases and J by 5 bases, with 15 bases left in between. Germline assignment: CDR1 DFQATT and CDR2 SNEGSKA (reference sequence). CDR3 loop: CSARPGRGLTEAFF. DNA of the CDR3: TGCAGTGCTAGACCCGGTCGGGGTTTGACTGAAGCTTTCTTT.